This TCR beta chain emerged from a study of vaccination and CD4 T cells after COVID-19. Whole-study context: Convalescent donors: six male, four female; seven Caucasian, two Asian, one multiracial, two Hispanic. The study collected post-vaccine samples a median 72 days after dose two, with a range of 14 to 241.

Cultured CD4+ T cells had their DNA profiled by the Oncomine TCR Beta short-read assay. TCRdb analysed the PCR reads with MiXCR anew, one entry per CDR3 protein. The sample holds over 14,000 distinct CDR3 sequences, 50% to 55% seen once. CDR3 size: 20 residues. CDR1 MNHEY and CDR2 SMNVEV come from the germline V gene (reference sequence). Germline trimming cut 6 bases from V and 10 bases from J; bases unmatched to any gene: 25. Sample treatment: approximately nine-day PBMC culture with coronavirus spike peptide pools or control peptides (ViraFEST assay). Notes on this clonotype: Its antigen is currently unknown.

The chain recombines TRBV27 with TRBJ1-4; TRBD1 aligns across 11 bases. Sequencing was carried out using CD4+ T cells from blood, cultured in vitro. This receptor was identified in a human donor who had recovered from COVID-19. The CDR3 DNA is TGTGCCAGCAGCCCCCACCAACCGGGACAGGGGGTAGGAATGACTGGAAAACTGTTTTTT. Residues: CASSPHQPGQGVGMTGKLFF.